This T cell receptor (beta chain) came from a study of identical twins. General study points: The study found that models underestimated out-of-frame TCR alpha sharing in monozygotic twins. Beta clonotypes that were abundant in cord blood contained fewer insertions, a pattern absent from memory repertoires.

Using its own MiXCR run on the 5' RACE reads, TCRdb lists one record per CDR3 protein. The profile covers 450,000 or so distinct CDR3 sequences, with 12% to 15% appearing a single time and around 0.52% taken by the ten largest. This clonotype was seen more than once but under ten times. Its antigen is not identified. Trimming removed 1 base from V and 7 bases from J; junction bases left unmatched: 11. Germline V gene lookup returns CDR1 SGHTA and CDR2 FQGNSA. CDR3 size: 16 residues. No donor was unhealthy or non-Caucasian. Another study also made use of these data, one on yellow fever vaccine responses in identical twins.

The rearrangement links TRBV7-2 to TRBJ2-5; TRBD2 agrees at 8 bases. Sequencing was done on a sample of CD4+ T cells sorted from blood. This sequence originates from a woman aged 18-30 years in good health. The CDR3 is CASSLGIAGISGTQYF. CDR3 DNA: TGTGCCAGCAGCTTAGGGATAGCGGGGATTAGTGGGACCCAGTACTTC.